The following is a TCR beta chain sequence with its context. Amplified regions were TCR beta CDR3 sequences from RNA transcripts. An initial round of RT-PCR targeting the TCR CDR3 relied on the HTBI primer set. TCRdb independently ran MiXCR on the multiplex PCR reads; one entry per CDR3 protein. This table has hundreds of thousands of distinct CDR3 sequences, 14% appearing once. This sample stems from a study of T cells in Graves' hyperthyroidism and ophthalmopathy. The study based diagnoses on clinical symptoms, serum thyroxine and TRAb, thyroid ultrasound and orbital computed tomography. Germline V gene data show CDR1 as LNHNV and CDR2 as YYDKDF (reference sequence). The CDR3 is made up of 13 amino acids. The ends lost 4 bases at V and 4 bases at J; junction bases unmatched: 3.

Material for sequencing was blood. The V gene is TRBV15, the J gene TRBJ2-5; 7 bases are a match to TRBD2. The clonotype comes from a woman aged 18 to 35 with Graves' hyperthyroidism. The CDR3 protein is CATSTGGGETQYF. CDR3 DNA: TGTGCCACCAGCACCGGCGGGGGAGAGACCCAGTACTTC. The full variable domain, its missing parts supplied by reference TRBV15 and TRBJ2-5, is DAMVIQNPRYQVTQFGKPVTLSCSQTLNHNVMYWYQQKSSQAPKLLFHYYDKDFNNEADTPDNFQSRRPNTSFCFLDIRSPGLGDTAMYLCATSTGGGETQYFGPGTRLLVL.